This T cell receptor (beta chain) originates from a study of T cell responses to AZD1222 COVID-19 vaccine. About this clone itself: Its matching antigen is unknown.

Broader study findings: Repertoires were collected only later (after the peak T cell response had occurred). Distributed over spike, vaccine-associated CD4 TCRs predominated at 160-218 and 743-854. Baseline seropositives among AZD1222 recipients totaled only five or six.

Libraries were prepared by immunoSEQ multiplex PCR; TCRdb keeps only in-frame clonotypes and omits some of them. The repertoire holds roughly 190,000 clones, with approximately 90% as singletons. This CDR3 spans 13 amino acids. Trimming cost V 1 base and J 5 bases, with 7 bases left between them. Germline CDR1 reads SGHRS; CDR2 reads YFSETQ. The chain carries TRBV5-1 and TRBJ2-1; D unclear. This material consisted of peripheral blood, taken 28 days after the second AZD1222 dose. The receptor was derived from an adult who received the AZD1222 COVID-19 vaccine. The CDR3: CASSLIPNNEQFF. CDR3 nucleotide sequence: TGCGCCAGCAGCTTGATCCCAAACAATGAGCAGTTCTTC.